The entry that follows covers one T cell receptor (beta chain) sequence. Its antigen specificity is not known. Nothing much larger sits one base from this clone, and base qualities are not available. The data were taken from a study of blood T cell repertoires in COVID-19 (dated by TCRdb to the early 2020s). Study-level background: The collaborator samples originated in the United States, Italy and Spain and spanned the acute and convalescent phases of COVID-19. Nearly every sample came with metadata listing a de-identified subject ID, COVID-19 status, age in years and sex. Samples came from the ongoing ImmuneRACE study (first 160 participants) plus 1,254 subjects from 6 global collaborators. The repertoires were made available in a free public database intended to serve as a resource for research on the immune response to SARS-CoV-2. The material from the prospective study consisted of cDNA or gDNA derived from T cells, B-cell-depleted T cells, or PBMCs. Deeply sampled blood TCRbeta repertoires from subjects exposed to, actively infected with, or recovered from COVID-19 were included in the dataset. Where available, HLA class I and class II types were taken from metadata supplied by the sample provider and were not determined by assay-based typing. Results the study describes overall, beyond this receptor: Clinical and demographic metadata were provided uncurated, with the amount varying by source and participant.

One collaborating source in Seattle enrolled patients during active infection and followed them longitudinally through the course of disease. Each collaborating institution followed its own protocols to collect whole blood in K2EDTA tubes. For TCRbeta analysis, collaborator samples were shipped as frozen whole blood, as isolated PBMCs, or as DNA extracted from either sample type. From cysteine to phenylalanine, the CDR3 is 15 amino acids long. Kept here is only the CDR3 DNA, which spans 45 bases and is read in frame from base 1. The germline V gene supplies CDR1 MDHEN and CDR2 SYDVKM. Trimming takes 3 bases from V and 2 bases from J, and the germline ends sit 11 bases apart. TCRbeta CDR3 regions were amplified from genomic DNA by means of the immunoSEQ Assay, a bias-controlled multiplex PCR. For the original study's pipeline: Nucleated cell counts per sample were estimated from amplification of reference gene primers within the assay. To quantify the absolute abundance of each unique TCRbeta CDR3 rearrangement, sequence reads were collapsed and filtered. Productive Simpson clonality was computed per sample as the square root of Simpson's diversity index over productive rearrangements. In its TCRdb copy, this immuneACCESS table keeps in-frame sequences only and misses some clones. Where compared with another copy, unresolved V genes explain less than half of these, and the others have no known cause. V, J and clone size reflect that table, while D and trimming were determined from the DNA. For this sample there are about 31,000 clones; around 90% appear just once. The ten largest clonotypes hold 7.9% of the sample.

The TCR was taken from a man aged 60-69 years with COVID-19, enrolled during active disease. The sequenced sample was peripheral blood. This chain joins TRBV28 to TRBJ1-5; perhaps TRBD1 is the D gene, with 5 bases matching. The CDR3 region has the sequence CASSFTGLGNQPQHF. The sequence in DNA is TGTGCCAGCAGTTTTACAGGCCTAGGCAATCAGCCCCAGCATTTT.